This T cell receptor (beta chain) was retrieved from a study of radiation and T cells in renal cell carcinoma. Germline loops: CDR1 MNHEY, CDR2 SMNVEV (reference sequence). The V and J ends lost 5 bases and 4 bases, in that order; junction bases with no gene match: 10. The CDR3 extends over 15 amino acids. The protocol was immunoSEQ multiplex PCR, while the TCRdb copy is restricted to in-frame clones and leaves out a portion. The top ten clones hold roughly 4.1% of a sample with about 160,000 clones, 88% of them seen once. Stated time point: baseline pretreatment blood. Treatment given: 15 Gy SBRT to primary tumor, nephrectomy 4 weeks later.

Sequenced here: blood, sampled from a patient whose treatment included radiotherapy and nephrectomy. This chain joins TRBV27 and TRBJ2-5, with TRBD1 matching over 7 bases. The receptor was isolated from a woman in her 70s with renal cell carcinoma. CDR3 sequence (DNA): TGTGCCAGCAGTCTAAGACAGGGCCGGGGAGAGACCCAGTACTTC. Protein product: CASSLRQGRGETQYF.